Presented here are 17 T cell receptor beta chains from one specimen sequenced in a study of shared clonotypes between healthy human individuals. This table comes from immunoSEQ multiplex PCR, and its TCRdb copy is limited to in-frame clones, with some not included. The data show roughly 380,000 clones, with 95% to 97% seen just once and around 0.3% held by the top ten. The sequenced material came from memory CD8+ T cells sorted from blood. Subset indicated: CD45RO+ cells pooled with CCR7-negative TemRA cells. All receptors derive from a young man in good health.

The chain couples TRBV6-4 to TRBJ2-4; D is unresolved. The CDR3 length is 11 residues. Germline CDR1 is MRHNA and CDR2 is SNTAGT. The germline V and J ends were trimmed by 7 bases and 9 bases, with 10 bases remaining between them. The CDR3 protein is CASIVQGIQYF. CDR3 in DNA: TGTGCCAGCATCGTCCAAGGCATTCAGTACTTC.

The chain joins TRBV19 to TRBJ2-1; 7 nucleotides match TRBD2. V was clipped by 4 bases and J by 3 bases; unmatched bases: 3. The CDR3 is 14 residues long. The V gene's germline CDR1 is LNHDA and CDR2 SQIVND (reference sequence). CDR3 sequence (DNA): TGTGCCAGTAGTAAGGCGGGAGTCTACAATGAGCAGTTCTTC. It codes for CASSKAGVYNEQFF. The whole variable domain, remainder taken from reference TRBV19 and TRBJ2-1, is DGGITQSPKYLFRKEGQNVTLSCEQNLNHDAMYWYRQDPGQGLRLIYYSQIVNDFQKGDIAEGYSVSREKKESFPLTVTSAQKNPTAFYLCASSKAGVYNEQFFGPGTRLTVL.

The chain recombines TRBV2 with TRBJ2-4, with D perhaps being TRBD1 or TRBD2 (6 bases each). The CDR3 loop spans 14 amino acids. Germline loops: CDR1 SNHLY, CDR2 FYNNEI. V lost 8 bases and J lost 6, with 17 bases in between. The CDR3 bases are TGTGCCAGCTCGTCTGAGGGGGGAGTAAACATTCAGTACTTC. As protein: CASSSEGGVNIQYF.

The J gene is TRBJ2-3, the V gene TRBV6-1; the match to TRBD2 covers 7 bases. The ends lost 2 bases at V and 3 bases at J; junction bases unmatched: 14. Germline V lookup: CDR1 MNHNS, CDR2 SASEGT. The CDR3 is 18 residues long. In DNA form, the CDR3 reads TGTGCCAGCAGTGAAAGGGGCTTACTAGCGCTCGGGACAGATACGCAGTATTTT. The encoded protein is CASSERGLLALGTDTQYF.

The chain carries TRBV19 and TRBJ2-7; TRBD2 might be the D (5 bases). Trimming shortened V by 1 base and J by 5 bases, and 12 bases separated the two germline ends. Germline-derived CDR1 and CDR2 are LNHDA and SQIVND (reference sequence). This CDR3 is 14 amino acids long. The CDR3 here is CASSIAVASHEQYF. The DNA for the CDR3 is TGTGCCAGTAGTATAGCGGTAGCGTCCCACGAGCAGTACTTC.

Turning to this clone: The germline gene is not matched at one end of the junction; a read error may be the cause. The chain employs TRBV5-1 and TRBJ2-3; a possible D gene is TRBD1 (6 bases). The CDR3 covers 16 residues. From germline, CDR1 is SGHRS and CDR2 YFSETQ. CDR3 coding DNA: TGCGCCAGCAGCTTGTCAGGGGCCGACTTCACACATACGCAGTATTTT. Its translation: CASSLSGADFTHTQYF.

The rearrangement joins TRBV5-1 to TRBJ2-5; D unclear. The ends were cut back, 2 bases at V and 1 base at J, with 9 bases in the middle. The germline V gene has CDR1 SGHRS and CDR2 YFSETQ. There are 14 residues in the CDR3. The CDR3 loop is CASSFNLGQETQYF. The DNA for the CDR3 is TGCGCCAGCAGCTTTAACTTGGGCCAAGAGACCCAGTACTTC.

The chain uses TRBV5-1 and TRBJ2-7, with a possible D match to TRBD2 (5 bases). Germline lookup yields CDR1 SGHRS and CDR2 YFSETQ. The length of the CDR3 is 16 residues. V lost 0 bases, J lost 6 bases, and 19 bases lay in between. The CDR3 region has the DNA TGCGCCAGCAGCTTGGAGCCTAGCCGTGGGAGTTTCGAGCAGTACTTC. It specifies CASSLEPSRGSFEQYF.

This clone was counted once. The chain recombines TRBV5-1 with TRBJ2-7, with D unclear. CDR3 size: 16 residues. The germline V and J ends were trimmed by 0 bases and 2 bases, with 15 bases remaining between them. Germline V gene sequence: CDR1 SGHRS, CDR2 YFSETQ. The CDR3 loop is CASSLVPATGTYEQYF. DNA for the CDR3: TGCGCCAGCAGCTTGGTACCCGCGACTGGCACCTACGAGCAGTACTTC.

The CDR3 protein is CASSIRTGAISMEQFF. The CDR3, as DNA: TGTGCCAGTAGTATTCGGACGGGAGCGATCAGTATGGAGCAGTTCTTC. This chain uses TRBV19 with TRBJ2-1; possible D gene TRBD2, 6 bases. Between the trimmed V and J ends, which lost 3 bases and 10 bases, there was a span of 22 bases. CDR3 length: 16 amino acids. CDR1 is LNHDA, CDR2 SQIVND, per germline (reference sequence).

The chain recombines TRBV14 with TRBJ2-6; no clear D gene. Germline V lookup: CDR1 SGHDN, CDR2 FVKESK. Trimming removed 0 bases at V and 3 bases at J, with 12 bases between. The CDR3 is 17 residues long. The CDR3 loop reads CASSQDLWPFGANVLTF. The CDR3 DNA is TGTGCCAGCAGCCAAGATCTGTGGCCCTTTGGGGCCAACGTCCTGACTTTC.

The chain has TRBV10-3 and TRBJ1-2; unclear D gene. CDR3 length: 14 residues. Trimming stripped 2 bases from V and 2 bases from J, with 9 bases between. Germline lookup yields CDR1 ENHRY and CDR2 SYGVKD. CDR3 region: CAISEVLGNYGYTF. The DNA of the CDR3 is TGTGCCATCAGTGAGGTACTGGGAAACTATGGCTACACCTTC.

This sequence joins TRBV28 and TRBJ1-2; D gene ambiguous. V was pared by 2 bases and J by 8 bases, with 18 bases between. Germline V gives CDR1 MDHEN, CDR2 SYDVKM. The CDR3 spans 15 residues. Here the CDR3 DNA reads TGTGCCAGCAGTTTAAACCCCTCTAAGGGATGGGGCTACACCTTC. Its protein product is CASSLNPSKGWGYTF.

This clone was found a few times. The V call is TRBV2, the J call TRBJ2-1; 8 nucleotides line up with TRBD2. The germline V gene encodes CDR1 SNHLY and CDR2 FYNNEI. The CDR3 is 16 residues long. The V gene end was trimmed by 7 bases and the J gene end by 0 bases; junction bases not matched to a gene: 8. The CDR3 region has the DNA TGTGCCAGCATCCTCGGGGGGACTAGCTCCTACAATGAGCAGTTCTTC. Translating gives CASILGGTSSYNEQFF.

The CDR3 spells CASSLAVPGLAPSNEQFF. CDR3 in DNA: TGCGCCAGCAGCTTGGCCGTTCCGGGACTAGCGCCCTCCAATGAGCAGTTCTTC. The V and J genes are TRBV5-1 and TRBJ2-1, with TRBD2 matching over 10 bases. CDR1 is SGHRS, CDR2 YFSETQ, per germline. The V segment lost 0 bases and the J segment 6 bases; nucleotides outside the gene matches: 12. The length of the CDR3 is 18 residues.

The chain employs TRBV19 and TRBJ2-3; 10 bases are shared with TRBD2. V lost 5 bases, J lost 1 base, and 6 bases stayed unmatched. The CDR3 spans 16 residues. CDR1 and CDR2 from the germline V gene are LNHDA and SQIVND (reference sequence). Written as DNA, the CDR3 is TGTGCCAGTAGTTTATCGGGGACTAGCGGCACAGATACGCAGTATTTT. This translates into CASSLSGTSGTDTQYF.

The rearrangement joins TRBV11-2 to TRBJ2-7; D is perhaps TRBD2 (5 bases). Germline V CDR1 and CDR2: SGHAT, FQNNGV. The CDR3 runs 15 residues. The V and J ends lost 4 bases and 9 bases respectively, with 22 bases between them. CDR3 amino acids: CASSSLRARPYGQYF. The CDR3 DNA reads as TGTGCCAGCAGCTCCCTGAGGGCCCGCCCCTATGGGCAGTACTTC.